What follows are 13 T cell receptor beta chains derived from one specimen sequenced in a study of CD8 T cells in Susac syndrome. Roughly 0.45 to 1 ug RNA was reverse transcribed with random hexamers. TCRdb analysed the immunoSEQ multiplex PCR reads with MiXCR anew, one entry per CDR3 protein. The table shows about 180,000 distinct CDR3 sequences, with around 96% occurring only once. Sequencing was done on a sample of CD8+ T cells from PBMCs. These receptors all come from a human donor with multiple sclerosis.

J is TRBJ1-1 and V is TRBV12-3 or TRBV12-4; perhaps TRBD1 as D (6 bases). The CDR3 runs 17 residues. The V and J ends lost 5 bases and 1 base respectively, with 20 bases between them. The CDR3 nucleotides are TGTGCCAGCAGTCATACAGGGATAACTACTGGGAACACTGAAGCTTTCTTT. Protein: CASSHTGITTGNTEAFF.

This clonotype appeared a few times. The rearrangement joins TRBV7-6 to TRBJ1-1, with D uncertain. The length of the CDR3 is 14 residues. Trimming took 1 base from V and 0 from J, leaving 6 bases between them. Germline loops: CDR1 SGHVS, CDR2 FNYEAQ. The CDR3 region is CASSLGRVNTEAFF. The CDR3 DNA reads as TGTGCCAGCAGCTTAGGCCGCGTGAACACTGAAGCTTTCTTT.

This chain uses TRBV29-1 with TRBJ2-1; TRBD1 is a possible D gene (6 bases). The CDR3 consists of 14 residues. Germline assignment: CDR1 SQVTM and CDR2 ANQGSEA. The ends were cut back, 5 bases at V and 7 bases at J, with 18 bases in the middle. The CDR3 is CSVNTGSTGNEQFF. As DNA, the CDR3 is TGCAGCGTTAATACCGGCTCAACAGGGAATGAGCAGTTCTTC.

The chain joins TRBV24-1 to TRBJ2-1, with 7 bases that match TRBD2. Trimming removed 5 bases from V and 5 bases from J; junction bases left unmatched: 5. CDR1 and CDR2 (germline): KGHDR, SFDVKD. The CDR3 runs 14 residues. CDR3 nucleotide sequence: TGTGCCACCAGTGTGGGAGGGCCAGACAATGAGCAGTTCTTC. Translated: CATSVGGPDNEQFF.

The CDR3 here is CASAQPDDEQFF. CDR3 DNA: TGTGCCAGCGCCCAACCGGACGATGAGCAGTTCTTC. The V gene is TRBV7-9, the J gene TRBJ2-1, with unresolved D. The V and J ends lost 8 bases and 8 bases respectively, with 13 bases between them. Germline assignment: CDR1 SEHNR and CDR2 FQNEAQ (reference sequence). The CDR3 is made up of 12 amino acids.

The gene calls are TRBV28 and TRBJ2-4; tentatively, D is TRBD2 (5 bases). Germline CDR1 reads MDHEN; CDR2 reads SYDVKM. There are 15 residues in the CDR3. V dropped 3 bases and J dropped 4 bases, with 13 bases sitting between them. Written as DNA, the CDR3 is TGTGCCAGCAGTTTTCCCGGGGAACCTAAAAACATTCAGTACTTC. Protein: CASSFPGEPKNIQYF.

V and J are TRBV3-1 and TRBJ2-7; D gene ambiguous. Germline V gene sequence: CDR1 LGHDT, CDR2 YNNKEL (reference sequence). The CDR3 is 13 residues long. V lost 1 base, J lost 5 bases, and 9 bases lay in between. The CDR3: CASSQVLTNEQYF. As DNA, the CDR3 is TGTGCCAGCAGCCAAGTCTTGACGAACGAGCAGTACTTC.

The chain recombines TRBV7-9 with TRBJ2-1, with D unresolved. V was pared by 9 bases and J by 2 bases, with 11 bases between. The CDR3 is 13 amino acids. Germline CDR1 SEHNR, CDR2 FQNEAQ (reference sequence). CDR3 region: CASNHGAYNEQFF. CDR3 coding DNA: TGTGCCAGTAACCATGGTGCCTACAATGAGCAGTTCTTC.

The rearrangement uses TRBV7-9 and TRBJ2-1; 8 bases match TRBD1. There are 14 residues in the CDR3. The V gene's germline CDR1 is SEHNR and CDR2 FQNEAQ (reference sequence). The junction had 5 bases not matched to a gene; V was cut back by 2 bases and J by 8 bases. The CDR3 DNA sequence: TGTGCCAGCAGCTTACCGGACAGGGTCGATGAGCAGTTCTTC. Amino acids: CASSLPDRVDEQFF. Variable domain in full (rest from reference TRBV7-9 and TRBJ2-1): DTGVSQNPRHKITKRGQNVTFRCDPISEHNRLYWYRQTLGQGPEFLTYFQNEAQLEKSRLLSDRFSAERPKGSFSTLEIQRTEQGDSAMYLCASSLPDRVDEQFFGPGTRLTVL.

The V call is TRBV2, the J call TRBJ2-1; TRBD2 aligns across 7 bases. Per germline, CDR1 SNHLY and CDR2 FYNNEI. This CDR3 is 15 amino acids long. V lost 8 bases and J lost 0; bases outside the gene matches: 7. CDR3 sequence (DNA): TGTGCCAGCTTGGGGGGGGTAAGCTCCTACAATGAGCAGTTCTTC. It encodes CASLGGVSSYNEQFF.

CDR3 DNA sequence: TGTGCCAGCAGCTCGGCTATAAGCGGGATAGCCAAAAACATTCAGTACTTC. Amino acids: CASSSAISGIAKNIQYF. The V gene is TRBV7-9, the J gene TRBJ2-4; 7 bases match TRBD2. The CDR3 length is 17 residues. The trim removed 4 bases at V and 0 bases at J, leaving 9 bases unmatched. Per germline, CDR1 SEHNR and CDR2 FQNEAQ (reference sequence).

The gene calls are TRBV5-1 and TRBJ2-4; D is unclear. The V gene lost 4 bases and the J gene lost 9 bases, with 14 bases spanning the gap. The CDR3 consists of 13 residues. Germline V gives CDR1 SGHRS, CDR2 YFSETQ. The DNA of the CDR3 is TGCGCCAGCAGCGCTCCAGGTGGAAGCATTCAGTACTTC. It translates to CASSAPGGSIQYF.

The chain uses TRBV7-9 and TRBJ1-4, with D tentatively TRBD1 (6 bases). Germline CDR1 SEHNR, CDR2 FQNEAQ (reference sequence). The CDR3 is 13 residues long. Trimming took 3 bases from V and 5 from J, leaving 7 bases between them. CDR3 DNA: TGTGCCAGCAGCTTCGGACAGAATGAAAAACTGTTTTTT. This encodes CASSFGQNEKLFF.